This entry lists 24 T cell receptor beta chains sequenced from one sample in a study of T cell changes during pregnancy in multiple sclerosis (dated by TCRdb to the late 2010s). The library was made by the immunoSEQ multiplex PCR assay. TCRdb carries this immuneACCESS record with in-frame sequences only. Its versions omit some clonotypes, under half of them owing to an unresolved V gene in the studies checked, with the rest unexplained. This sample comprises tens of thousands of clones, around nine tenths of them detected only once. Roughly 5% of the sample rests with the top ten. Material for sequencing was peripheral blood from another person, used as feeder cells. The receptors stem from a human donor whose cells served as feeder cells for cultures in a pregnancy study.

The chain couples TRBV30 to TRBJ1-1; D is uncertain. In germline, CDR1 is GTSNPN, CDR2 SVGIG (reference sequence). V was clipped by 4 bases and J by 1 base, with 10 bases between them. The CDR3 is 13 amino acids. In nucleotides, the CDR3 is TGTGCCTGGACCCTAAGGGCGAACACTGAAGCTTTCTTT. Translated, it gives CAWTLRANTEAFF.

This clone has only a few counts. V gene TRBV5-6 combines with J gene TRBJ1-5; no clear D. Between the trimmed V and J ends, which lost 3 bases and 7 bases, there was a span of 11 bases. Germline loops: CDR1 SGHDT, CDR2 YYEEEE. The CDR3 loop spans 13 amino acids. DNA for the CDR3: TGTGCCAGCAGCTGGGGAGTAGAGCAGCCCCAGCATTTT. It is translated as CASSWGVEQPQHF.

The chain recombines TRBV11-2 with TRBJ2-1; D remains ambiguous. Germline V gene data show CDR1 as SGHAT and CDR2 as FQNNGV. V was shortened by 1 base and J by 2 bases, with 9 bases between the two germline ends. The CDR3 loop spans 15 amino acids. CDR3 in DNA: TGTGCCAGCAGCTTAGTACGGCCGGCCTACAATGAGCAGTTCTTC. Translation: CASSLVRPAYNEQFF.

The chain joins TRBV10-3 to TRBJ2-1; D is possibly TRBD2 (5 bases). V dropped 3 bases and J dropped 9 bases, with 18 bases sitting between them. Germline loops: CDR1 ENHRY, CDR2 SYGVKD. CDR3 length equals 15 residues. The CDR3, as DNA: TGTGCCATCAGTGATTCGGCGACTACCCCCGCTGAGCAGTTCTTC. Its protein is CAISDSATTPAEQFF.

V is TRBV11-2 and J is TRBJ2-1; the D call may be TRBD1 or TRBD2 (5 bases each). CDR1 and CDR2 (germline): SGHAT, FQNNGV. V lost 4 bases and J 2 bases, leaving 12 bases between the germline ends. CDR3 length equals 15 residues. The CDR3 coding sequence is TGTGCCAGCAGCTCCGGGACGGTTGCCTACAATGAGCAGTTCTTC. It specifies CASSSGTVAYNEQFF.

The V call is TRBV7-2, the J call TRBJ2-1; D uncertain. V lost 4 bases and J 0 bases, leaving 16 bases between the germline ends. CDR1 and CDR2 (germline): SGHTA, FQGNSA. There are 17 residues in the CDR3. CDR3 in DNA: TGTGCCAGCAGCTCCTCTTTGGGCAGATCCTCCTACAATGAGCAGTTCTTC. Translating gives CASSSSLGRSSYNEQFF.

The CDR3 bases are TGTGCCACCAGCAGAGATCCCAGGGGGTTAGCTTTCTTT. Encoded protein: CATSRDPRGLAFF. V gene TRBV15 combines with J gene TRBJ1-1, with 7 positions matching TRBD1. Germline CDR1 reads LNHNV; CDR2 reads YYDKDF (reference sequence). J lost 10 bases, V lost 0 bases, and 5 bases had no gene match. The CDR3 extends over 13 amino acids.

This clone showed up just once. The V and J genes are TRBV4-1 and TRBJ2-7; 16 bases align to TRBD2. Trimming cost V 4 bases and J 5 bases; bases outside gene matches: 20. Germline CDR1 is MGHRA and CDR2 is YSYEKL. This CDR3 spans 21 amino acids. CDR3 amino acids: CASSPRGPGLAGGPRKDEQYF. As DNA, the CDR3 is TGCGCCAGCAGCCCAAGAGGTCCGGGACTAGCGGGGGGGCCTCGAAAAGACGAGCAGTACTTC.

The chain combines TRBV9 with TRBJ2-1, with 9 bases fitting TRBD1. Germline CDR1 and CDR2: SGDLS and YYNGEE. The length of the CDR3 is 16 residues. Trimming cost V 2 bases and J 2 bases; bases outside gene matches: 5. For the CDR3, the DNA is TGTGCCAGCAGCGTGAGACAGGGGGGCACCTACAATGAGCAGTTCTTC. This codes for CASSVRQGGTYNEQFF.

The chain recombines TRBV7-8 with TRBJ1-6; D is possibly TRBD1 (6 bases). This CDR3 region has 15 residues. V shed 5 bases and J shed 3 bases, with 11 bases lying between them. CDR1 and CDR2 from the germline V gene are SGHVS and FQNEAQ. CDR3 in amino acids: CASSPGTSYNSPLHF. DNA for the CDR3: TGTGCCAGCAGCCCCGGGACAAGCTATAATTCACCCCTCCACTTT.

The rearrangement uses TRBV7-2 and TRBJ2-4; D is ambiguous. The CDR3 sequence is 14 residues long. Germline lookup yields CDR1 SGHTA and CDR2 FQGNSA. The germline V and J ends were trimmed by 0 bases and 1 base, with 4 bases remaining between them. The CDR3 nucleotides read TGTGCCAGCAGCTTAGCTCGGGCCAAAAACATTCAGTACTTC. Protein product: CASSLARAKNIQYF.

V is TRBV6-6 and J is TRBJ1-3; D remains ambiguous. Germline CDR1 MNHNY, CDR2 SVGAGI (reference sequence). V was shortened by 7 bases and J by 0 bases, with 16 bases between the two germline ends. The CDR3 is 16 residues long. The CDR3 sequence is CASTPRQATSGNTIYF. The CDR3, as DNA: TGTGCCAGCACCCCCCGGCAGGCAACCTCTGGAAACACCATATATTTT.

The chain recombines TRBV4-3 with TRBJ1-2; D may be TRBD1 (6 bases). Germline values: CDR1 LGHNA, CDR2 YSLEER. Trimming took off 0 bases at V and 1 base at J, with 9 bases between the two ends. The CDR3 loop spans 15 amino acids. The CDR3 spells CASSQEQGFNYGYTF. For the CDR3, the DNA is TGCGCCAGCAGCCAAGAACAGGGCTTTAACTATGGCTACACCTTC.

This chain's CDR3 is CASSFGLDSSTDTQYF. CDR3 DNA: TGTGCCAGCAGCTTTGGACTTGATTCTAGCACAGATACGCAGTATTTT. The chain recombines TRBV7-9 with TRBJ2-3; TRBD2 might be the D (5 bases). The CDR3 has 16 amino acids. V was shortened by 3 bases and J by 0 bases, with 13 bases between the two germline ends. CDR1 and CDR2 from the germline V gene are SEHNR and FQNEAQ (reference sequence).

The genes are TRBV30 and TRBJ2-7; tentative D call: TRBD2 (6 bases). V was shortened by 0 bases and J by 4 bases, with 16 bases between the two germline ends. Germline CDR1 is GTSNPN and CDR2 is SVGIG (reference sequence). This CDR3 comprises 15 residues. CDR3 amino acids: CAWSVGVGLIYEQYF. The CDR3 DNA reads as TGTGCCTGGAGTGTAGGGGTGGGACTGATTTACGAGCAGTACTTC.

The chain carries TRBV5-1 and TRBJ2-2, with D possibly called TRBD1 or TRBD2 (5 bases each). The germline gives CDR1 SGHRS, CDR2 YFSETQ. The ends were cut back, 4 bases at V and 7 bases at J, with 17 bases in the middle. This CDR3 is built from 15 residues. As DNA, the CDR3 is TGCGCCAGCAGCAGGGAGAGGGGTGTGCACGGGGAGCTGTTTTTT. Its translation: CASSRERGVHGELFF. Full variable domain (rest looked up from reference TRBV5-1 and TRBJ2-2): KAGVTQTPRYLIKTRGQQVTLSCSPISGHRSVSWYQQTPGQGLQFLFEYFSETQRNKGNFPGRFSGRQFSNSRSEMNVSTLELGDSALYLCASSRERGVHGELFFGEGSRLTVL.

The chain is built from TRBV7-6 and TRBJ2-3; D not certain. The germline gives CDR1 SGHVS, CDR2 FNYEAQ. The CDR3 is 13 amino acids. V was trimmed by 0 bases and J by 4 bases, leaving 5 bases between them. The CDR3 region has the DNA TGTGCCAGCAGCTTAGCGGAAGCAGATACGCAGTATTTT. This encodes CASSLAEADTQYF.

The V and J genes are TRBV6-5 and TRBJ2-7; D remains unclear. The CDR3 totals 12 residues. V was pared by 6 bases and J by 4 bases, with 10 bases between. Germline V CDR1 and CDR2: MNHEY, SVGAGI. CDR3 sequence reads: CASSLQSYEQYF. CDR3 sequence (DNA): TGTGCCAGCAGCCTTCAGTCGTACGAGCAGTACTTC.

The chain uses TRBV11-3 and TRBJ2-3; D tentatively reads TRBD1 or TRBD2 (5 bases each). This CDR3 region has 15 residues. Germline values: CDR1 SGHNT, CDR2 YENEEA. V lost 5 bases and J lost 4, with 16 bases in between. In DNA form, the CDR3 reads TGTGCCAGCAGCAAGGGACGCCTTGGGTCAGATACGCAGTATTTT. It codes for CASSKGRLGSDTQYF.

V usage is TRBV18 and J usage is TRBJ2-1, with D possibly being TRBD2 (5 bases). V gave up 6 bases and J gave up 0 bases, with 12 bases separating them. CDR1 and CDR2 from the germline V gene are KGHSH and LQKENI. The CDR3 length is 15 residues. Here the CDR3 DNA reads TGTGCCAGCTCCCCCCCGGGGAGCTCCTACAATGAGCAGTTCTTC. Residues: CASSPPGSSYNEQFF.

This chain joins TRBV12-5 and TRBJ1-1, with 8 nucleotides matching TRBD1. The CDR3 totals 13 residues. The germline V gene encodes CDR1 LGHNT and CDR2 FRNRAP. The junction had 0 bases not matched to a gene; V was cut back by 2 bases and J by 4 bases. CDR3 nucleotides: TGTGCTAGTGGTTTGCAGGGGGCCACTGAAGCTTTCTTT. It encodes CASGLQGATEAFF.

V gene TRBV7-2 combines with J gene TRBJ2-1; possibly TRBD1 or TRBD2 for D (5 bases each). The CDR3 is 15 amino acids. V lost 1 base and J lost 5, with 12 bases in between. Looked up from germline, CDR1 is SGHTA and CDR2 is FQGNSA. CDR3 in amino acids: CASSLEGTVNNEQFF. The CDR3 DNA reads TGTGCCAGCAGCTTAGAGGGGACGGTAAACAATGAGCAGTTCTTC.

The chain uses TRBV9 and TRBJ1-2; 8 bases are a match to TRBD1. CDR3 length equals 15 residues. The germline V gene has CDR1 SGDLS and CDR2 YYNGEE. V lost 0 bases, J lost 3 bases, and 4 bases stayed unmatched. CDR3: CASSVEDRDHYGYTF. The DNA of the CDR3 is TGTGCCAGCAGCGTAGAGGACAGGGACCACTATGGCTACACCTTC. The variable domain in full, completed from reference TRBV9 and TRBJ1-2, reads DSGVTQTPKHLITATGQRVTLRCSPRSGDLSVYWYQQSLDQGLQFLIQYYNGEERAKGNILERFSAQQFPDLHSELNLSSLELGDSALYFCASSVEDRDHYGYTFGSGTRLTVV.

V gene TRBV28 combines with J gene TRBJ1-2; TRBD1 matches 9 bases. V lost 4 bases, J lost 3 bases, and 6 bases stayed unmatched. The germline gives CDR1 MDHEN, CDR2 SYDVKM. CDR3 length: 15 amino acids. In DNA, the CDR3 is TGTGCCAGCAGTTCGGGACAGGGTGGATACTATGGCTACACCTTC. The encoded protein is CASSSGQGGYYGYTF.